The rows below give T cell receptor beta chains drawn from one sample of a study of blood T cells in healthy people across ages. One entry per CDR3 protein results from TCRdb running MiXCR on the 5' RACE reads. This table has about a million distinct CDR3 sequences, roughly two fifths appearing once. Input material: blood. The source of these receptors is a man aged 18-30 years in good health. CDR3s include the opening cysteine and the closing phenylalanine or tryptophan.

>TRBJ1-2|TRBV7-2
CASSLSRAQFNYGYTF
>-|TRBV4-3
CASSQDGLEYNEQYF
>TRBJ1-1|TRBV6-2/TRBV6-3
CASSLTARRGTEAFF
>TRBJ1-5|TRBV7-2
CASSPGFGGYSNQPQHF
>TRBJ1-2|TRBV12-3/TRBV12-4
CASIGNGPYYGYTF
>TRBJ1-2|TRBV2
CASSALPTGLQNYGYTF
>TRBJ2-3|TRBV11-1
CASSLELWGLRTDTQYF
>TRBJ1-1|TRBV12-3/TRBV12-4
CASSSLGDEAFF
>TRBJ1-2|TRBV4-3
CASSQDQTGWNYTF
>TRBJ2-1|TRBV20-1
CSAESDGNEQFF
>TRBJ1-5|TRBV7-8
CASSSGRVRNQPQHF
>TRBJ2-4|TRBV20-1
CSARFGPEAKNIQYF
>TRBJ1-4|TRBV5-1
CASSRGDRTANEKLFF
>TRBJ2-3|TRBV5-1
CASSSPTGDTQYF
>TRBJ1-4|TRBV4-2
CASSQRTDNEKLFF
>TRBJ2-4|TRBV4-1
CASSHPTSGKNIQYF
>TRBJ2-7|TRBV3-1
CASSPLPSYEQYF
>TRBJ1-1|TRBV6-1
CASSDGPENTEAFF
>TRBJ1-1|TRBV19
CASTRGGLNTEAFF
>TRBJ1-4|TRBV7-6
CASSPRPFVGEKLFF
>TRBJ2-7|TRBV10-3
CAISDHYEQYF
>TRBJ1-2|TRBV20-1
CSARGLYGYTF
>TRBJ1-5|TRBV28
CASRRQGASADQPQHF
>TRBJ2-1|TRBV27
CASSRNMGPPYNEQFF
>TRBJ2-7|TRBV4-3
CASNQWRTSSYEQYF
>TRBJ1-6|TRBV20-1
CSARDLTGSSYNSPLHF
>TRBJ2-3|TRBV12-5
CASVPTGGEYTDTQYF
>TRBJ1-5|TRBV6-6
CASSRTGDNQPQHF
>TRBJ2-3|TRBV7-2
CASSLGGRLLPYTQYF
>TRBJ2-7|TRBV7-2
CASSLRDWDEQYF
>TRBJ2-2|TRBV9
CASSPRTGENTGELFF
>TRBJ1-1|TRBV11-2
CASSSPGQGLFKAFF
>TRBJ1-2|TRBV27
CASSLLKGQTYGYTF
>TRBJ1-2|TRBV15
CATSRDRARTNYGYTF
>TRBJ2-1|TRBV20-1
CSAIASVGDEQFF
>TRBJ2-1|TRBV6-1
CASSFALYNEQFF
>TRBJ2-3|TRBV7-2
CASSELVGTADTQYF
>TRBJ2-1|TRBV14
CASSQEFGIDEQFF
>TRBJ1-5|TRBV5-6
CASSSYRVFGNQPQHF
>TRBJ2-5|TRBV20-1
CSASGTGGGAYNEQYF
>TRBJ1-5|TRBV20-1
CSASPGTGNRPQHF
>TRBJ1-4|TRBV6-1
CASKGGRAATNEKLFF
>TRBJ1-2|TRBV28
CASSSTGGRFYGHTF
>TRBJ2-5|TRBV5-1
CTSSLQGAQETQYF
>TRBJ1-2|TRBV24-1
CATSGDSYYGYTF
>TRBJ2-5|TRBV7-2
CASSLASGLGNEQYF
>TRBJ2-3|TRBV19
CASRLRQGSTDTQYF